One sample yielded the 5 T cell receptor beta chains listed below, sequenced in a study of post-analysis software for immune sequencing data. Points from the study as a whole: Patients carried roughly 5 TRBV segments more frequently than controls did, and TRBV5-6, TRBV5-1 and TRBV20-1 were among them.

Carried by the TCR beta cDNA libraries were unique molecular identifiers. TCRdb ran MiXCR on the PCR reads and lists one entry per CDR3 protein. Of over 700,000 distinct CDR3 sequences listed, around 27% were seen once; the top ten hold 0.5% to 0.6%. Their target antigens are unknown. What was sequenced was blood. Receptors were obtained from a girl under 18 with multiple sclerosis.

As concerns this clonotype: The junction and the germline gene differ at one end; a read error may be behind it. The V and J genes are TRBV5-1 and TRBJ2-3; 9 positions agree with TRBD1. CDR1 and CDR2 (germline): SGHRS, YFSETQ. The CDR3 consists of 17 residues. CDR3 DNA: TGCTCCAGCAGTTCCCCCAACAGGGGGCAGTTGACAGATACGCAGTATTTT. Protein product: CSSSSPNRGQLTDTQYF.

This clonotype came up a few times. This rearrangement joins TRBV7-9 to TRBJ2-3, with TRBD2 identical over 8 bases. CDR1 SEHNR and CDR2 FQNEAQ come from the germline V gene (reference sequence). CDR3 length equals 17 residues. V was clipped by 0 bases and J by 4 bases; unmatched bases: 9. The CDR3 DNA is TGTGCCAGCAGCTTAGCGGGAACTAGCGGAGACTCAGATACGCAGTATTTT. Its protein is CASSLAGTSGDSDTQYF.

This clonotype showed up just a few times. CDR3 in amino acids: CATSILGSVGSNQPQHF. Here the CDR3 DNA reads TGTGCCACCAGCATCCTAGGATCCGTTGGGAGCAATCAGCCCCAGCATTTT. The chain carries TRBV15 and TRBJ1-5; D not resolved. The CDR3 extends over 17 amino acids. Trimming removed 4 bases at V and 1 base at J, with 17 bases between. Germline V gene data show CDR1 as LNHNV and CDR2 as YYDKDF (reference sequence).

Many counts were recorded for this clonotype. The CDR3 DNA sequence: TGCAGCGCCCGCCGGGCGGGAGGGAAGGACGAGCAGTACTTC. Amino acid sequence: CSARRAGGKDEQYF. V is TRBV29-1 and J is TRBJ2-7; 9 nucleotides align to TRBD2. The germline gives CDR1 SQVTM, CDR2 ANQGSEA. The CDR3 runs 14 residues. V shed 7 bases and J 5 bases; nucleotides not matched to a gene: 12.

The V gene is TRBV20-1, the J gene TRBJ2-2, with D maybe TRBD1 (5 bases). Between the trimmed V and J ends, which lost 3 bases and 1 base, there was a span of 6 bases. Germline V lookup: CDR1 DFQATT, CDR2 SNEGSKA (reference sequence). The CDR3 contains 13 residues. As DNA, the CDR3 is TGCAGTGCTAGTAGGGGGAACACCGGGGAGCTGTTTTTT. It yields the protein CSASRGNTGELFF.